The rows below give T cell receptor beta chains drawn from one sample of a study of T cell responses to AZD1222 COVID-19 vaccine. Sequenced by immunoSEQ multiplex PCR; TCRdb stores in-frame clones only, minus some. The sample lists some 180,000 clones, approximately 92% occurring once. Here the sequenced sample was peripheral blood, taken 28 days after the second dose of the MenACWY control vaccine. These receptors were collected from an adult who received the MenACWY meningococcal vaccine as a control. Each CDR3 is given with its conserved first and last residue. A D gene is named only where the DNA matches it firmly. Clone size is given for some rows only: seen once, a few or many times, or a class if the clone is expanded.

D gene: .; J gene: TRBJ1-4; V gene: TRBV6-5; clone size: few; CDR3 protein: CASIFFGEKLFF; CDR3 DNA: TGTGCCAGCATTTTTTTTGGGGAAAAACTGTTTTTT
D gene: TRBD1; J gene: TRBJ1-5; V gene: TRBV7-9; clone size: .; CDR3 protein: CASSLDRGPQPQHF; CDR3 DNA: TGTGCCAGCAGCTTGGACAGGGGGCCTCAGCCCCAGCATTTT
D gene: TRBD2; J gene: TRBJ2-3; V gene: TRBV7-2; clone size: .; CDR3 protein: CASRLLGGGVPDTQYF; CDR3 DNA: TGTGCCAGCAGGCTCCTCGGCGGGGGGGTCCCAGATACGCAGTATTTT
D gene: TRBD1; J gene: TRBJ1-2; V gene: TRBV6-6; clone size: .; CDR3 protein: CASSYRTGPGYGYTF; CDR3 DNA: TGTGCCAGCAGTTACAGGACAGGGCCGGGCTATGGCTACACCTTC
D gene: .; J gene: TRBJ1-1; V gene: TRBV7-2; clone size: .; CDR3 protein: CASSLVYPGSQGAFF; CDR3 DNA: TGTGCCAGCAGCTTAGTCTATCCGGGCTCCCAGGGGGCTTTCTTT
D gene: .; J gene: TRBJ1-2; V gene: TRBV27; clone size: .; CDR3 protein: CASPGAGSMGYTF; CDR3 DNA: TGTGCCAGCCCAGGGGCGGGGTCTATGGGCTACACCTTC
D gene: TRBD1; J gene: TRBJ1-5; V gene: TRBV7-8; clone size: .; CDR3 protein: CASSLGRGTQPQHF; CDR3 DNA: TGTGCCAGCAGCTTAGGCAGGGGGACTCAGCCCCAGCATTTT
D gene: TRBD1; J gene: TRBJ1-1; V gene: TRBV5-1; clone size: .; CDR3 protein: CASSTATGAANTEAFF; CDR3 DNA: TGCGCCAGCAGCACTGCTACAGGGGCGGCGAACACTGAAGCTTTCTTT
D gene: TRBD1; J gene: TRBJ2-7; V gene: TRBV2; clone size: .; CDR3 protein: CASSGFGQGAEQYF; CDR3 DNA: TGTGCCAGCAGTGGATTTGGACAGGGGGCCGAGCAGTACTTC
D gene: .; J gene: TRBJ2-3; V gene: TRBV3-1/TRBV3-2; clone size: .; CDR3 protein: CASSLGASISDTQYF; CDR3 DNA: TGTGCCAGCAGCTTGGGGGCTAGCATCTCAGATACGCAGTATTTT